This T cell receptor (beta chain) is drawn from a study of response to subunit inactivated influenza vaccine. General study points: The authors put forward the suggestion that each seasonal influenza vaccination may bring in only a limited number of new T cells.

TCRdb re-derived calls from the RT-PCR reads in MiXCR, one entry per CDR3 protein. Of hundreds of thousands of distinct CDR3 sequences in the sample, less than 15% were seen once. This clonotype was seen ten or more times. Its target is not known. The germline gene is not matched at one end of the junction; a read error may be the cause. The CDR3 runs 11 residues. Per the germline V gene, CDR1 is SGHRS and CDR2 is YFSETQ. The TCR was taken from a man aged 50 or older who received an inactivated influenza vaccine. The chain carries TRBV5-1 and TRBJ2-2; D ambiguous. The sample consisted of PBMCs from blood, taken around 15 days before vaccination. Written as DNA, the CDR3 is TGTGCCAGCAGTTTCACCGGGGAGCTGTTTTTT. Protein: CASSFTGELFF. Full variable domain (outside the CDR3, taken from reference TRBV5-1 and TRBJ2-2): KAGVTQTPRYLIKTRGQQVTLSCSPISGHRSVSWYQQTPGQGLQFLFEYFSETQRNKGNFPGRFSGRQFSNSRSEMNVSTLELGDSALYLCASSFTGELFFGEGSRLTVL.